The 27 T cell receptor beta chains in this list originate from one sample, sequenced in a study of blood T cell repertoires in COVID-19. Repertoires were generated with immunoSEQ multiplex PCR, while TCRdb's copy carries only in-frame clones and drops some. The table has about 38,000 clones, 74% seen once; the top ten hold approximately 10%. The sequencing input was peripheral blood. These receptors originate from a man aged 65-85 years with COVID-19, enrolled during active disease.

The rearrangement uses TRBV19 and TRBJ2-3, with TRBD2 matching over 7 bases. The CDR3 covers 15 residues. With V trimmed by 7 bases and J by 0 bases, 7 bases remained unmatched. CDR1 and CDR2 (germline): LNHDA, SQIVND (reference sequence). The CDR3 reads CASIGSGGSTDTQYF. For the CDR3, the DNA is TGTGCCAGTATCGGCTCGGGGGGAAGCACAGATACGCAGTATTTT.

The CDR3 loop reads CASSASSGNTEAFF. The CDR3 nucleotides are TGTGCCAGCAGCGCGAGCTCAGGGAACACTGAAGCTTTCTTT. The J gene is TRBJ1-1, the V gene TRBV7-9, with unresolved D. The CDR3 runs 14 residues. Germline values: CDR1 SEHNR, CDR2 FQNEAQ (reference sequence). Trimming removed 5 bases from V and 1 base from J, with 11 bases in between.

This chain uses TRBV28 with TRBJ2-1; D remains ambiguous. Germline CDR1 is MDHEN and CDR2 is SYDVKM. The CDR3 runs to 10 residues. Trimming stripped 5 bases from V and 6 bases from J, with 2 bases between. CDR3: CASSLNEQFF. The CDR3 DNA is TGTGCCAGCAGTCTCAATGAGCAGTTCTTC. Full variable domain (remainder filled in from reference TRBV28 and TRBJ2-1): DVKVTQSSRYLVKRTGEKVFLECVQDMDHENMFWYRQDPGLGLRLIYFSYDVKMKEKGDIPEGYSVSREKKERFSLILESASTNQTSMYLCASSLNEQFFGPGTRLTVL.

V and J are TRBV28 and TRBJ1-2; a weak D match, TRBD1 (5 bases). CDR3 size: 14 residues. Germline V gene lookup returns CDR1 MDHEN and CDR2 SYDVKM. Trimming removed 7 bases at V and 8 bases at J, with 20 bases between. The DNA of the CDR3 is TGTGCCAGCACCAGCAGCGGGGCCGGAGGGGGCTACACCTTC. It codes for CASTSSGAGGGYTF.

The chain links TRBV6-1 to TRBJ2-5; perhaps TRBD2 as D (6 bases). The CDR3 spans 15 residues. Germline loops: CDR1 MNHNS, CDR2 SASEGT. V was pared by 1 base and J by 5 bases, with 14 bases between. CDR3 nucleotide sequence: TGTGCCAGCAGTGAAGGTGGGAGGAGTCATGAGACCCAGTACTTC. Protein product: CASSEGGRSHETQYF.

There are many counts of this clone. The chain employs TRBV10-3 and TRBJ1-5, with 7 bases matching TRBD1. Trimming at V came to 3 bases and at J to 1 base, leaving 9 bases not matched to a gene. CDR1 and CDR2 from the germline V gene are ENHRY and SYGVKD. The CDR3 extends over 17 amino acids. DNA for the CDR3: TGTGCCATCAGTGATCACGGGGACAGCCTCAGCAATCAGCCCCAGCATTTT. It encodes CAISDHGDSLSNQPQHF.

The V call is TRBV7-9, the J call TRBJ1-1, with D hard to call. The CDR3 covers 13 residues. The V end lost 2 bases, the J end lost 5 bases, and 9 bases lay between the germline ends. The V gene's germline CDR1 is SEHNR and CDR2 FQNEAQ (reference sequence). CDR3 protein: CASSLSERTEAFF. The DNA of the CDR3 is TGTGCCAGCAGCTTATCAGAGAGGACTGAAGCTTTCTTT.

The chain links TRBV19 to TRBJ1-5, with TRBD1 identical over 7 bases. Looked up from germline, CDR1 is LNHDA and CDR2 is SQIVND (reference sequence). The CDR3 totals 14 residues. After removal of 6 bases from V and 6 bases from J, the junction contained 8 bases not matched to a gene. CDR3: CASSPTGVGQPQHF. CDR3 DNA sequence: TGTGCCAGTAGCCCTACAGGGGTAGGTCAGCCCCAGCATTTT.

The V and J genes are TRBV6-5 and TRBJ1-3, with a tentative D call TRBD1 (6 bases). The CDR3 is 15 residues long. V lost 4 bases, J lost 0 bases, and 10 bases lay in between. The germline V gene has CDR1 MNHEY and CDR2 SVGAGI. The CDR3 is CASSLGGFSGNTIYF. The CDR3 DNA reads as TGTGCCAGCAGTTTAGGGGGTTTCTCTGGAAACACCATATATTTT.

CDR3 DNA: TGTGCCAGCAGTTGGGACAGGGGCAATCAGCCCCAGCATTTT. Its translation: CASSWDRGNQPQHF. The chain uses TRBV7-2 and TRBJ1-5, with 9 bases that match TRBD1. The CDR3 length is 14 residues. V trimming: 6 bases; J trimming: 2 bases; junction bases outside the gene matches: 2. CDR1 and CDR2 (germline): SGHTA, FQGNSA.

The genes are TRBV30 and TRBJ2-7; possible D gene TRBD1, 5 bases. Germline V gene data show CDR1 as GTSNPN and CDR2 as SVGIG (reference sequence). Deletions cut 4 bases from V and 9 bases from J, with 19 bases between. The CDR3 runs to 13 residues. The CDR3 sequence: CAWTLVDGQGQYF. CDR3 in DNA: TGTGCCTGGACCTTAGTGGATGGCCAGGGGCAGTACTTC.

The rearrangement uses TRBV5-1 and TRBJ2-2; 10 bases line up with TRBD2. After removal of 6 bases from V and 1 base from J, the junction contained 3 bases not matched to a gene. CDR3 length: 15 residues. Germline CDR1 is SGHRS and CDR2 is YFSETQ. The CDR3: CASTIAGGNTGELFF. The CDR3, as DNA: TGCGCCAGCACCATAGCGGGAGGGAACACCGGGGAGCTGTTTTTT.

The chain recombines TRBV18 with TRBJ1-5, with 8 nucleotides matching TRBD1. Germline V gene sequence: CDR1 KGHSH, CDR2 LQKENI. This CDR3 has 14 residues. The V segment lost 1 base and the J segment 9 bases; nucleotides outside the gene matches: 5. The CDR3 DNA sequence: TGTGCCAGCTCACCACGGGACAGGATAGGGCCCCAGCATTTT. Its protein is CASSPRDRIGPQHF. Filled out from reference TRBV18 and TRBJ1-5, the complete variable domain reads NAGVMQNPRHLVRRRGQEARLRCSPMKGHSHVYWYRQLPEEGLKFMVYLQKENIIDESGMPKERFSAEFPKEGPSILRIQQVVRGDSAAYFCASSPRDRIGPQHFGDGTRLSIL.

Within the sample, this clone is large. V usage is TRBV2 and J usage is TRBJ2-2; possibly TRBD1 for D (6 bases). Trimming removed 4 bases from V and 3 bases from J, with 12 bases in between. Germline lookup yields CDR1 SNHLY and CDR2 FYNNEI. The CDR3 extends over 15 amino acids. CDR3 bases: TGTGCCAGCAGTGTCGTCCCAGGGGACACCGGGGAGCTGTTTTTT. It specifies CASSVVPGDTGELFF.

This sequence joins TRBV7-3 and TRBJ2-1; 10 bases are shared with TRBD2. The CDR3 has 15 amino acids. V trimming: 1 base; J trimming: 9 bases; junction bases outside the gene matches: 6. The germline CDR1 and CDR2 sequences are SGHTA and FQGTGA. CDR3 sequence: CASSLKAGGQVEQFF. The CDR3 DNA reads as TGTGCCAGCAGCTTAAAAGCGGGGGGGCAAGTTGAGCAGTTCTTC.

J is TRBJ2-7 and V is TRBV4-1, with no clear D. Germline V gene data show CDR1 as MGHRA and CDR2 as YSYEKL. The CDR3 runs to 14 residues. V was shortened by 1 base and J by 0 bases, with 7 bases between the two germline ends. This chain's CDR3 is CASSQVQASYEQYF. DNA of the CDR3: TGCGCCAGCAGCCAAGTCCAGGCCTCCTACGAGCAGTACTTC.

Note on this clone: Its ends do not fully match the called genes, so a read error is possible. The chain links TRBV7-2 to TRBJ2-1; D call uncertain. The germline gives CDR1 SGHTA, CDR2 FQGNSA. This CDR3 region has 15 residues. The CDR3 bases are TGTGCCAGCAGCTTAGACAGATACTCCTATAATGAGCAGTTCTTC. Its translation is CASSLDRYSYNEQFF.

J is TRBJ2-3 and V is TRBV5-6, with TRBD2 matching 7 bases. Trimming cost V 2 bases and J 1 base; bases outside gene matches: 1. The CDR3 is 14 residues long. From germline, CDR1 is SGHDT and CDR2 YYEEEE. CDR3 loop: CASSFGLGTDTQYF. CDR3 sequence (DNA): TGTGCCAGCAGCTTTGGACTAGGCACAGATACGCAGTATTTT.

The chain employs TRBV3-1 (or the pseudogene TRBV3-2) and TRBJ2-5, with 10 bases aligning to TRBD2. CDR1 and CDR2 from the germline V gene are LGHDT and YNNKEL (reference sequence). The CDR3 runs 14 residues. V lost 7 bases and J lost 5; bases outside the gene matches: 7. DNA of the CDR3: TGTGCCAGCACCTCTAGCGGGGGAGGGGAGACCCAGTACTTC. It encodes CASTSSGGGETQYF.

The chain is built from TRBV5-1 and TRBJ2-7; D possibly corresponds to TRBD1 (5 bases). Trimming removed 6 bases at V and 5 bases at J, with 21 bases between. Germline loops: CDR1 SGHRS, CDR2 YFSETQ. CDR3 size: 15 residues. In DNA, the CDR3 is TGCGCCAGCAAGGGGCCCTGGGGTAATTCCCACGAGCAGTACTTC. Protein product: CASKGPWGNSHEQYF.

This clone turned up a few times. The rearrangement links TRBV9 to TRBJ1-3; the D is unclear. Trimming took off 6 bases at V and 2 bases at J, with 18 bases between the two ends. The CDR3 sequence is 16 residues long. Germline V gene sequence: CDR1 SGDLS, CDR2 YYNGEE. The DNA for the CDR3 is TGTGCCAGCATCGGAGACGGGAGGGTAGCTGGAAACACCATATATTTT. This codes for CASIGDGRVAGNTIYF.

This clone has a single count. The chain is built from TRBV27 and TRBJ2-7; TRBD2 might be the D (6 bases). In germline, CDR1 is MNHEY, CDR2 SMNVEV (reference sequence). This CDR3 is 14 amino acids long. Trimming took 3 bases from V and 3 from J, leaving 12 bases between them. CDR3 loop: CASSFGGNLYEQYF. Written as DNA, the CDR3 is TGTGCCAGCAGTTTCGGCGGGAACCTCTACGAGCAGTACTTC.

This rearrangement joins TRBV3-1 (or the pseudogene TRBV3-2) to TRBJ1-6; D not certain. This CDR3 spans 14 amino acids. Looked up from germline, CDR1 is LGHDT and CDR2 is YNNKEL (reference sequence). Trimming removed 4 bases at V and 3 bases at J, with 7 bases between. The CDR3 DNA sequence: TGTGCCAGCAGCCCAGGCCTCTATAATTCACCCCTCCACTTT. Amino acid sequence: CASSPGLYNSPLHF.

The J gene is TRBJ1-3, the V gene TRBV27; TRBD1 matches at 7 bases. The CDR3 is made up of 15 amino acids. Unmatched junction bases numbered 2, after V lost 3 bases and J lost 0 bases. The V gene's germline CDR1 is MNHEY and CDR2 SMNVEV (reference sequence). This chain's CDR3 is CASSFRDSSGNTIYF. CDR3 bases: TGTGCCAGCAGTTTCCGGGACAGCTCTGGAAACACCATATATTTT.

Concerning this clone: The junction shows a germline mismatch at one end, possibly a read error. The rearrangement uses TRBV19 and TRBJ1-5, with 7 bases fitting TRBD1. From germline, CDR1 is LNHDA and CDR2 SQIVND (reference sequence). The CDR3 spans 16 residues. The CDR3, as DNA: TGTGCCAGTAGTCCTCGACAGGGAAATAGCAATCAGTCCCAGCATTTT. As protein: CASSPRQGNSNQSQHF. The complete variable domain, with remaining parts taken from reference TRBV19 and TRBJ1-5, reads DGGITQSPKYLFRKEGQNVTLSCEQNLNHDAMYWYRQDPGQGLRLIYYSQIVNDFQKGDIAEGYSVSREKKESFPLTVTSAQKNPTAFYLCASSPRQGNSNQSQHFGDGTRLSIL.

This clone was observed a few times. This sequence joins TRBV4-1 and TRBJ2-7; 9 bases are a match to TRBD2. Germline CDR1 MGHRA, CDR2 YSYEKL. The CDR3 covers 14 residues. The V and J ends lost 4 bases and 7 bases, in that order; junction bases with no gene match: 8. CDR3 in DNA: TGCGCCAGCAGCCCCGTAGCGGGAGTGGGGGAGCAGTACTTC. This encodes CASSPVAGVGEQYF.

This rearrangement joins TRBV6-5 to TRBJ2-2; a weak D match, TRBD1 (6 bases). The CDR3 is 14 amino acids. Germline V CDR1 and CDR2: MNHEY, SVGAGI. The ends were cut back, 6 bases at V and 1 base at J, with 9 bases in the middle. In DNA, the CDR3 is TGTGCCAGCAGGGCAGGGGAGAACACCGGGGAGCTGTTTTTT. It specifies CASRAGENTGELFF.